Listed below are T cell receptor beta chains from one sample, sequenced in a study of blood T cell repertoires in COVID-19. Generated by immunoSEQ multiplex PCR, the TCRdb table keeps only in-frame clones and is missing some. This table has around 200,000 clones, 85% to 90% appearing once. Sequencing was performed on peripheral blood. The receptors derive from a person between 65 and 79 years old with COVID-19, enrolled during active disease. The conserved cysteine and the conserved F or W are not part of the CDR3 here.

v_call	j_call	cdr3_aa
TRBV9	TRBJ2-3	ASSVGGLAGAGDTQY
TRBV9	TRBJ2-2	ASSVSGANTGELF
TRBV19	TRBJ2-7	ASRQGRGSSYEQY
TRBV6-6	TRBJ1-2	ASSYGTANYGYT
TRBV5-6	TRBJ1-4	ASSLGQSLNEKLF
TRBV4-1	TRBJ2-7	ASRGTSGDSYEQY
TRBV4-3	TRBJ1-1	ASSQGSGGTEAF
TRBV5-1	TRBJ2-3	ASSLVRGATDTQY
TRBV10-3	TRBJ1-3	AISEGDGGGNTIY
TRBV7-9	TRBJ2-7	ASSLALGTGTGNYEQY
TRBV5-1	TRBJ2-1	ASSLEGGAYNEQF
TRBV28	TRBJ1-6	ASNTKAEEGGSPLH
TRBV12-3/TRBV12-4	TRBJ1-2	ASSPSGIYGYT
TRBV19	TRBJ2-3	ASSNTGTGVDTQY
TRBV19	TRBJ2-2	ASRWQGGNTGELF
TRBV7-2	TRBJ2-7	ASSLDSGKYEQY
TRBV28	TRBJ2-7	ASRKATGGYSTIGQY
TRBV11-3	TRBJ1-1	ASSPRTGHTEAF
TRBV15	TRBJ1-1	ATAPGSRRGGGNTEAF
TRBV12-5	TRBJ2-2	ASGYNPGTPGTGELF
TRBV18	TRBJ2-7	ASSPEWGPYEQY
TRBV20-1	TRBJ2-3	SAGVGAGQY
TRBV19	TRBJ2-7	ASSTGTSGGEQY